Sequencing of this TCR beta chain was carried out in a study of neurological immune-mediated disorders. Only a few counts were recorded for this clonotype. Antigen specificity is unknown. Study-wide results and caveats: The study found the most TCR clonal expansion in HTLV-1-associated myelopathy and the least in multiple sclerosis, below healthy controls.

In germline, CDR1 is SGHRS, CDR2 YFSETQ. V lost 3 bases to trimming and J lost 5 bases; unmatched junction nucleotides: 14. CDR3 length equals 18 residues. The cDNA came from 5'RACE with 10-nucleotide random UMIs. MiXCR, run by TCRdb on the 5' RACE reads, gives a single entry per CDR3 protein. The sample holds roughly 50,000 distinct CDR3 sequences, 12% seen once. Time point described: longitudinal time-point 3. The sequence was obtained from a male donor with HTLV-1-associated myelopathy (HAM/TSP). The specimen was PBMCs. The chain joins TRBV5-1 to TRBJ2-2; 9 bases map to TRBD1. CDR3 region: CASSSFPPTGGGTGELFF. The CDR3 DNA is TGCGCCAGCAGCTCGTTCCCGCCGACAGGGGGTGGTACCGGGGAGCTGTTTTTT.